Presented here are 5 T cell receptor beta chains from one specimen sequenced in a study of blood T cell repertoires in COVID-19. Generated by immunoSEQ multiplex PCR, the TCRdb table keeps only in-frame clones and is missing some. This sample yields roughly 160,000 clones, of which approximately 74% are seen a single time; around 2.9% belongs to the top ten. The specimen sequenced was peripheral blood. The receptors come from a woman aged 80 or over with acute or convalescent COVID-19.

This clone occurred a few times. V is TRBV5-1 and J is TRBJ1-4; no reliable D call. Trimming stripped 7 bases from V and 8 bases from J, with 21 bases between. This CDR3 comprises 15 residues. Germline assignment: CDR1 SGHRS and CDR2 YFSETQ. CDR3 DNA sequence: TGCGCCAGCGCCTTGGCCCGACCTCCGGAGGAAAAACTGTTTTTT. Its protein is CASALARPPEEKLFF.

This chain joins TRBV2 and TRBJ2-2; maybe TRBD1 (6 bases). This CDR3 region has 14 residues. Germline lookup yields CDR1 SNHLY and CDR2 FYNNEI. V shed 6 bases and J shed 2 bases, with 10 bases lying between them. The CDR3 DNA sequence: TGTGCCAGCAGGAGGGGGACAAACACCGGGGAGCTGTTTTTT. Protein sequence: CASRRGTNTGELFF.

CDR3: CASSFSTGGGNQPQHF. CDR3 in DNA: TGTGCCAGCAGTTTTTCGACAGGAGGCGGCAATCAGCCCCAGCATTTT. The chain links TRBV28 to TRBJ1-5; a possible D gene is TRBD1 (6 bases). Germline loops: CDR1 MDHEN, CDR2 SYDVKM. This CDR3 region has 16 residues. V was clipped by 3 bases and J by 2 bases, with 14 bases between them.

This clone was seen more than once but under ten times. This chain uses TRBV6-5 with TRBJ2-3; D is perhaps TRBD2 (6 bases). The CDR3 runs to 15 residues. V lost 10 bases and J lost 0, with 17 bases in between. Germline loops: CDR1 MNHEY, CDR2 SVGAGI. The CDR3 sequence is CATSTRRASTDTQYF. Written as DNA, the CDR3 is TGTGCCACCTCGACAAGGAGGGCTAGCACAGATACGCAGTATTTT.

This clone has only a few counts. This chain links TRBV19 with TRBJ2-2; 11 nucleotides agree with TRBD2. The CDR3 sequence is 17 residues long. Germline CDR1 LNHDA, CDR2 SQIVND (reference sequence). After removal of 5 bases from V and 1 base from J, the junction contained 6 bases not matched to a gene. The CDR3 loop is CASSPLGTSGNTGELFF. The CDR3 DNA is TGTGCCAGTAGTCCCCTCGGGACTAGCGGGAACACCGGGGAGCTGTTTTTT.